The clone carrying this T cell receptor (beta chain) was found many times. Germline V lookup: CDR1 SEHNR, CDR2 FQNEAQ (reference sequence). This CDR3 has 13 amino acids. V dropped 3 bases and J dropped 10 bases, with 13 bases sitting between them. Time point described: before trial treatment. All of the donors were given nivolumab, ipilimumab, aspirin, low-dose cyclophosphamide and low-dose radiotherapy as part of RACIN, a single-arm trial. As a condition of eligibility, patients had advanced solid tumors lacking tumor-infiltrating lymphocytes. The entry originates in a study of low-dose radiotherapy and immunotherapy resistance in tumors. The wider study: Intravenous administration to patients comprised nivolumab at 240 mg every two weeks and ipilimumab at 1 mg/kg every six weeks. Patients took aspirin (300 mg orally, daily) for four cycles beginning at cycle 1 day 1.

TRAV and TRBV primers primed cDNA for both TCRalpha and TCRbeta. With a V-primer adapter and a constant-region primer, TCRs were amplified for roughly 21 PCR cycles. A single record per CDR3 protein comes from TCRdb applying MiXCR to the reads. The table has 70,000 to 90,000 distinct CDR3 sequences, roughly a sixth seen once. This TCR derives from a male donor with prostate cancer. This specimen was PBMCs, taken before treatment. The chain joins TRBV7-9 to TRBJ2-1; D may be TRBD2 (5 bases). The CDR3 DNA sequence: TGTGCCAGCAGCTTTACTAGGAACGGGGAGCAGTTCTTC. It yields the protein CASSFTRNGEQFF.